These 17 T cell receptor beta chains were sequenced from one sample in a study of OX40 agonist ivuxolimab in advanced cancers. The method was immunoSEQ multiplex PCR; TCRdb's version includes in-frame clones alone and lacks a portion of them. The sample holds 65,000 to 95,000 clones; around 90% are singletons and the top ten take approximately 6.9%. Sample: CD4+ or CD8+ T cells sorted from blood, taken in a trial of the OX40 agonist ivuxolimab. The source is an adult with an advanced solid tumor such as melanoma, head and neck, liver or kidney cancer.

CDR3 protein: CASSLAGGSFHYYNEQFF. CDR3 bases: TGTGCCAGCAGCTTAGCGGGAGGTTCGTTCCACTACTACAATGAGCAGTTCTTC. The J gene is TRBJ2-1, the V gene TRBV7-2, with a possible D match to TRBD2 (6 bases). Germline assignment: CDR1 SGHTA and CDR2 FQGNSA. The length of the CDR3 is 18 residues. The V end lost 0 bases, the J end lost 3 bases, and 18 bases lay between the germline ends. The complete variable domain, with remaining parts taken from reference TRBV7-2 and TRBJ2-1, reads GAGVSQSPSNKVTEKGKDVELRCDPISGHTALYWYRQSLGQGLEFLIYFQGNSAPDKSGLPSDRFSAERTGGSVSTLTIQRTQQEDSAVYLCASSLAGGSFHYYNEQFFGPGTRLTVL.

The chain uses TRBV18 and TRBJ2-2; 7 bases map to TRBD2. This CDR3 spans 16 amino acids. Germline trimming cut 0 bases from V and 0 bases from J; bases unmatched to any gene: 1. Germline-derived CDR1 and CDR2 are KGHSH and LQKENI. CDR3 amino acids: CASSPPLAANTGELFF. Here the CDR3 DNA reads TGTGCCAGCTCACCACCTCTAGCGGCGAACACCGGGGAGCTGTTTTTT.

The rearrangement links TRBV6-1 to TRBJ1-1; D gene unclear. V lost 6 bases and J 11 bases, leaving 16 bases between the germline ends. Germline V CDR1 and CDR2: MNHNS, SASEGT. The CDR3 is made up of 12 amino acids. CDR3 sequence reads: CASSRDVLGAFF. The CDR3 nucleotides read TGTGCCAGCAGCCGCGACGTCTTAGGGGCTTTCTTT.

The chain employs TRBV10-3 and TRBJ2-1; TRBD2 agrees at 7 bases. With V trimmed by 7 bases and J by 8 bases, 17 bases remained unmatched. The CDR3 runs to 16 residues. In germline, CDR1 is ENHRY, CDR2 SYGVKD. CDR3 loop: CAITTTSLLKGDEQFF. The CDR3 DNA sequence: TGTGCCATCACCACGACTAGCCTATTAAAAGGTGATGAGCAGTTCTTC.

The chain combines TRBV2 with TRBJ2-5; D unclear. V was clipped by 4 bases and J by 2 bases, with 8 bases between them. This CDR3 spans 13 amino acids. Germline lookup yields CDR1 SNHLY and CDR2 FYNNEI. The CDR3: CASSVVVQETQYF. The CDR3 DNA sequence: TGTGCCAGCAGTGTGGTAGTTCAAGAGACCCAGTACTTC. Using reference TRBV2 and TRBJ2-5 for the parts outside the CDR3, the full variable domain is EPEVTQTPSHQVTQMGQEVILRCVPISNHLYFYWYRQILGQKVEFLVSFYNNEISEKSEIFDDQFSVERPDGSNFTLKIRSTKLEDSAMYFCASSVVVQETQYFGPGTRLLVL.

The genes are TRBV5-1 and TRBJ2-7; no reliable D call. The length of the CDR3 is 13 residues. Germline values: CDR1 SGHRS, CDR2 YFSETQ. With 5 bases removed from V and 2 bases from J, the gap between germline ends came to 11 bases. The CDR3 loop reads CASRVEVAYEQYF. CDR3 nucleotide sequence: TGCGCCAGCAGGGTTGAGGTTGCCTACGAGCAGTACTTC.

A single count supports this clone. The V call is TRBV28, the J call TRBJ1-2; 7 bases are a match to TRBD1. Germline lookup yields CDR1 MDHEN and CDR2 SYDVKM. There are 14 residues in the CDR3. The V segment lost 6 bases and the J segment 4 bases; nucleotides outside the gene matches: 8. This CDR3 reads CASSPPDRAYGYTF. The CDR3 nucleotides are TGTGCCAGCAGCCCTCCCGACAGGGCCTATGGCTACACCTTC.

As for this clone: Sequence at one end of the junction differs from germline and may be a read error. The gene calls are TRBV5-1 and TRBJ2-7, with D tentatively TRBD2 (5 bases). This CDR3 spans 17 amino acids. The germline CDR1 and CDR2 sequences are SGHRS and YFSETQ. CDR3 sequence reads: CVSSLVPREIFAYEQYF. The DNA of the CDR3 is TGCGTCAGCAGCTTGGTCCCAAGGGAGATCTTCGCCTACGAGCAGTACTTC.

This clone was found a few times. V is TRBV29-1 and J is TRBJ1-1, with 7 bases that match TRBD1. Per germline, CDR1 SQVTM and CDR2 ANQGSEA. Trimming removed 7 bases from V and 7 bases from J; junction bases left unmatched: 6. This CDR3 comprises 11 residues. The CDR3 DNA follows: TGCAGCGCCAGACAGGGCCTTGAAGCTTTCTTT. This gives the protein CSARQGLEAFF.

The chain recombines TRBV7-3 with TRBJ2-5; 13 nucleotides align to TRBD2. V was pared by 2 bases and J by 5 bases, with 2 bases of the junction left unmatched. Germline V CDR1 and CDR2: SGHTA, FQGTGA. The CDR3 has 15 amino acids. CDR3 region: CASSLGLAGVETQYF. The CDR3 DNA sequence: TGTGCCAGCAGCTTAGGACTAGCGGGAGTGGAGACCCAGTACTTC.

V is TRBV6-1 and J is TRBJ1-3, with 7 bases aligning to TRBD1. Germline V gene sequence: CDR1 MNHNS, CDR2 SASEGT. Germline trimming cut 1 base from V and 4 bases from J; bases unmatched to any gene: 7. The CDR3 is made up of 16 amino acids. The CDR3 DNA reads TGTGCCAGCAGTGAAGAGGGGGACAGTCCCGGAAACACCATATATTTT. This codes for CASSEEGDSPGNTIYF.

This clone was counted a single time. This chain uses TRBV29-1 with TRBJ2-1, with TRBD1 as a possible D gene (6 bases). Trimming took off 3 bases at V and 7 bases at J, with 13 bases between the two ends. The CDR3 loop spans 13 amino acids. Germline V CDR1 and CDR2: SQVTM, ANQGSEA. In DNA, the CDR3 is TGCAGCGTTGAGGCAGGGGTGCGAAATGAGCAGTTCTTC. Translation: CSVEAGVRNEQFF.

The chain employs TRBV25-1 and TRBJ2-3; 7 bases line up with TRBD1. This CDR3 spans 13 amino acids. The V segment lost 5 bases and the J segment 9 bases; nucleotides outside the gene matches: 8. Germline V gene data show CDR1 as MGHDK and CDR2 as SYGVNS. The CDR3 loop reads CASSPRQGETQYF. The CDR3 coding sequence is TGTGCCAGCAGTCCTAGACAGGGCGAGACGCAGTATTTT. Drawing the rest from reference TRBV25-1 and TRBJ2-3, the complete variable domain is EADIYQTPRYLVIGTGKKITLECSQTMGHDKMYWYQQDPGMELHLIHYSYGVNSTEKGDLSSESTVSRIRTEHFPLTLESARPSHTSQYLCASSPRQGETQYFGPGTRLTVL.

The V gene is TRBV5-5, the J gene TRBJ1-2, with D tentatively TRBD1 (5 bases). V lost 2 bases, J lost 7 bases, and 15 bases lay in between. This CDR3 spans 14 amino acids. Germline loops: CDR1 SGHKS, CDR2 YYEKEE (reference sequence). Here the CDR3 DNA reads TGTGCCAGCAGCTTTCACGAGGGGAGGGGTGGCTACACCTTC. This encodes CASSFHEGRGGYTF.

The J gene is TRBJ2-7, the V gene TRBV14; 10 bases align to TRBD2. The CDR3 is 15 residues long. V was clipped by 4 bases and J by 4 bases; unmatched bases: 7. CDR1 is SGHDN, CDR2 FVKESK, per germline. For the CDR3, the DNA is TGTGCCAGCAGCCGAGGACTAGCGGTTATTTACGAGCAGTACTTC. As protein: CASSRGLAVIYEQYF.

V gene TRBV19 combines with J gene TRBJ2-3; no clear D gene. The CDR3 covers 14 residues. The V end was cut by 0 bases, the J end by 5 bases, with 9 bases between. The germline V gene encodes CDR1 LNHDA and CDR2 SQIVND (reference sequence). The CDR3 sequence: CASSIDPRRDTQYF. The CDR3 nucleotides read TGTGCCAGTAGTATAGATCCCAGGAGAGATACGCAGTATTTT.

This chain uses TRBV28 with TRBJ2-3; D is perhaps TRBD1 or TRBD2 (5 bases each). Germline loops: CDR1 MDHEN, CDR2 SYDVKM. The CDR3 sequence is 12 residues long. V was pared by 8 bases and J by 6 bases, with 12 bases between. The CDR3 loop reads CASRWGSDTQYF. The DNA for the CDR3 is TGTGCCAGCCGGTGGGGGTCCGATACGCAGTATTTT.